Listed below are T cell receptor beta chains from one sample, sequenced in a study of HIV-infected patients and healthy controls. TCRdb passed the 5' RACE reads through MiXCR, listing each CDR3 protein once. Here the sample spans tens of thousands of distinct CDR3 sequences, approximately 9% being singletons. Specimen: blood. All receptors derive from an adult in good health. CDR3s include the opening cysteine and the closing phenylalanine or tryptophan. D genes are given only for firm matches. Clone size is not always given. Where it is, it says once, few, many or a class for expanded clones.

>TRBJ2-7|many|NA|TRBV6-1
CASSEWVSTVSYEQYF
TGTGCCAGCAGTGAATGGGTTTCGACAGTCTCCTACGAGCAGTACTTC
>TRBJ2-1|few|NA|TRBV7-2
CASSLAMRGQFF
TGTGCCAGCAGCCTAGCCATGCGTGGGCAGTTCTTC
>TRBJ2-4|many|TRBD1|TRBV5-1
CASTPQGAAKNIQYF
TGCGCCAGCACCCCACAGGGGGCGGCCAAAAACATTCAGTACTTC
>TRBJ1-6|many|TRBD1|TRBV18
CASSDTDRAVSSPLHF
TGTGCCAGCTCCGATACGGACAGGGCGGTGTCGTCACCCCTCCACTTT
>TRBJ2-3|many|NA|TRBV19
CASSMVGGAADTQYF
TGTGCCAGTAGTATGGTTGGGGGGGCCGCAGATACGCAGTATTTT
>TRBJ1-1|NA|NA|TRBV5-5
CASSPPRLNTEAFF
TGTGCCAGCAGCCCCCCTCGCTTGAACACTGAAGCTTTCTTT
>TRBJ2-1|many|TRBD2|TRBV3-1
CASSHETSGGAPEQFF
TGTGCCAGCAGCCACGAGACTAGCGGGGGGGCCCCTGAGCAGTTCTTC
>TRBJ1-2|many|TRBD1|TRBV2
CASSGTGNYGYTF
TGTGCCAGCAGTGGGACAGGGAACTATGGCTACACCTTC
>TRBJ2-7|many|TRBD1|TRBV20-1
CSAGDRGYEQYF
TGCAGTGCCGGGGACAGGGGGTACGAGCAGTACTTC
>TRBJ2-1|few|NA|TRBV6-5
CAVRGAIANEQFF
TGTGCCGTTAGAGGCGCCATTGCGAATGAGCAGTTCTTC
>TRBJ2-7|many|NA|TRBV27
CAPNPFTGTYEQYF
TGTGCCCCCAACCCATTTACCGGGACCTACGAGCAGTACTTC
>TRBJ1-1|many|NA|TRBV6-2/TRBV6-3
CASSLTDSYANTEAFF
TGTGCCAGCAGCCTAACGGACAGTTACGCGAACACTGAAGCTTTCTTT
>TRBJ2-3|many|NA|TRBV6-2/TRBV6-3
CASSSRGYADTQYF
TGTGCCAGCAGTTCTAGAGGTTACGCAGATACGCAGTATTTT